The 15 T cell receptor beta chains presented below share a single source sample, sequenced in a study of blood T cell repertoires in COVID-19. Sequenced by immunoSEQ multiplex PCR; TCRdb stores in-frame clones only, minus some. The repertoire holds 200,000 or so clones, 86% seen once, with about 4% in the top ten. The specimen sequenced was PBMCs or T cells enriched from blood (not recorded which). The receptors derive from a woman aged 40 to 50 with acute COVID-19.

V is TRBV11-2 and J is TRBJ1-1; D not certain. The CDR3 extends over 16 amino acids. V lost 4 bases to trimming and J lost 7 bases, with 22 bases between them. Germline V CDR1 and CDR2: SGHAT, FQNNGV. CDR3 residues: CASSSPDGPGRDEAFF. In DNA, the CDR3 is TGTGCCAGCAGCTCTCCAGACGGACCGGGGAGGGATGAAGCTTTCTTT.

V and J are TRBV15 and TRBJ1-1; TRBD1 matches at 8 bases. CDR1 is LNHNV, CDR2 YYDKDF, per germline (reference sequence). The junction had 5 bases not matched to a gene; V was cut back by 1 base and J by 1 base. The CDR3 length is 16 residues. The CDR3 is CATSRARDRRNTEAFF. The CDR3 DNA is TGTGCCACCAGCAGAGCCCGGGACAGGAGGAACACTGAAGCTTTCTTT.

The chain links TRBV5-1 to TRBJ1-3; 8 bases fit TRBD1. V gave up 6 bases and J gave up 0 bases; unmatched junction bases: 5. Germline V gene data show CDR1 as SGHRS and CDR2 as YFSETQ. The CDR3 sequence is 15 residues long. CDR3 region: CASKGQASSGNTIYF. The DNA for the CDR3 is TGCGCCAGCAAGGGACAGGCCAGCTCTGGAAACACCATATATTTT.

The count of this clone is one. The chain links TRBV5-1 to TRBJ2-2; a possible D gene is TRBD2 (5 bases). The CDR3 contains 13 residues. Germline CDR1 and CDR2: SGHRS and YFSETQ. V lost 2 bases and J 6 bases, leaving 8 bases between the germline ends. The CDR3 DNA reads TGCGCCAGCAGCTTTAAGGGAGCCGGGGAGCTGTTTTTT. Translated, it gives CASSFKGAGELFF.

The chain links TRBV5-6 to TRBJ2-5, with TRBD2 identical over 12 bases. Per the germline V gene, CDR1 is SGHDT and CDR2 is YYEEEE. The J segment lost 5 bases and the V segment lost 0 bases, leaving 5 bases of the junction unmatched. The CDR3 sequence is 16 residues long. CDR3 sequence reads: CASSLAWLAGGETQYF. In DNA form, the CDR3 reads TGTGCCAGCAGCTTGGCCTGGCTAGCGGGGGGGGAGACCCAGTACTTC.

The V gene is TRBV7-8, the J gene TRBJ1-1, with D tentatively TRBD1 (5 bases). The germline V gene has CDR1 SGHVS and CDR2 FQNEAQ. This CDR3 contains 16 residues. The ends were cut back, 0 bases at V and 0 bases at J, with 11 bases in the middle. CDR3 bases: TGTGCCAGCAGCTTAGCGCGTCGACAGCTGAACACTGAAGCTTTCTTT. As protein: CASSLARRQLNTEAFF.

This clone was found once. This chain connects TRBV7-8 to TRBJ1-6; the match to TRBD1 covers 7 bases. Germline V gene sequence: CDR1 SGHVS, CDR2 FQNEAQ. This CDR3 spans 13 amino acids. V was pared by 11 bases and J by 6 bases, with 7 bases of the junction left unmatched. The CDR3 DNA reads as TGTGCCTGTCGAGGGGGCCTTAATTCACCCCTCCACTTT. This codes for CACRGGLNSPLHF.

This CDR3 reads CATSSADRDRQPQHF. The CDR3, as DNA: TGTGCCACCAGCAGTGCGGACAGGGACCGACAGCCCCAGCATTTT. J is TRBJ1-5 and V is TRBV15; 8 nucleotides align to TRBD1. The CDR3 runs to 15 residues. Per the germline V gene, CDR1 is LNHNV and CDR2 is YYDKDF (reference sequence). Germline trimming cut 3 bases from V and 7 bases from J; bases unmatched to any gene: 8. The whole variable domain, filled in from reference TRBV15 and TRBJ1-5, reads DAMVIQNPRYQVTQFGKPVTLSCSQTLNHNVMYWYQQKSSQAPKLLFHYYDKDFNNEADTPDNFQSRRPNTSFCFLDIRSPGLGDTAMYLCATSSADRDRQPQHFGDGTRLSIL.

The chain uses TRBV19 and TRBJ1-6; D call uncertain. CDR3 length: 15 residues. V lost 1 base and J lost 5, with 9 bases in between. Germline values: CDR1 LNHDA, CDR2 SQIVND (reference sequence). CDR3 in amino acids: CASSIAGGNNSPLHF. CDR3 DNA sequence: TGTGCCAGTAGTATAGCTGGCGGGAATAATTCACCCCTCCACTTT.

The rearrangement links TRBV24-1 to TRBJ2-1; the match to TRBD1 covers 7 bases. The germline V gene encodes CDR1 KGHDR and CDR2 SFDVKD. The J segment lost 7 bases and the V segment lost 7 bases, leaving 3 bases of the junction unmatched. The CDR3 consists of 12 residues. The CDR3 here is CATSPGGNEQFF. CDR3 coding DNA: TGTGCCACCAGCCCAGGGGGAAATGAGCAGTTCTTC.

The chain is built from TRBV5-4 and TRBJ2-1, with TRBD2 matching 9 bases. Germline V gives CDR1 SGHNT, CDR2 YYREEE (reference sequence). V gave up 4 bases and J gave up 3 bases; unmatched junction bases: 5. CDR3 length: 15 amino acids. DNA for the CDR3: TGTGCCAGCAGCCGCGGGGGGGCGGGCTACAATGAGCAGTTCTTC. Its translation is CASSRGGAGYNEQFF.

The rearrangement joins TRBV12-5 to TRBJ1-1; D not resolved. Germline V gene sequence: CDR1 LGHNT, CDR2 FRNRAP. Between the trimmed V and J ends, which lost 1 base and 7 bases, there was a span of 7 bases. The CDR3 is made up of 12 amino acids. The chain's CDR3 is CASGLGAVEAFF. The CDR3 coding sequence is TGTGCTAGTGGTTTGGGGGCAGTTGAAGCTTTCTTT.

The chain combines TRBV20-1 with TRBJ1-4; no firm D call. The CDR3 spans 11 residues. Trimming left V 8 bases short and J 8 bases short, with 12 bases between. Germline assignment: CDR1 DFQATT and CDR2 SNEGSKA (reference sequence). Here the CDR3 reads CSIWGGEKLFF. Written as DNA, the CDR3 is TGCAGTATCTGGGGAGGGGAAAAACTGTTTTTT.

The CDR3, as DNA: TGTGCCAGCAGCTTGGGCCAGATGGCAGGGGGAATTGGGTCCTACGAGCAGTACTTC. As protein: CASSLGQMAGGIGSYEQYF. V and J are TRBV5-5 and TRBJ2-7; the match to TRBD1 covers 7 bases. V lost 0 bases to trimming and J lost 1 base; unmatched junction nucleotides: 16. Germline CDR1 reads SGHKS; CDR2 reads YYEKEE (reference sequence). This CDR3 is built from 19 residues.

V is TRBV19 and J is TRBJ1-1; TRBD1 agrees at 7 bases. CDR1 and CDR2 from the germline V gene are LNHDA and SQIVND (reference sequence). The CDR3 runs to 16 residues. Unmatched junction bases numbered 8, after V lost 4 bases and J lost 0 bases. The CDR3 here is CASSRRTGPMNTEAFF. The DNA of the CDR3 is TGTGCCAGTAGTAGAAGGACAGGCCCAATGAACACTGAAGCTTTCTTT.